These 15 T cell receptor beta chains were all obtained from the same sample, sequenced in a study of metastatic and nonmetastatic thyroid tumors. There were no patients who had received any treatment before thyroid surgery. Using MiXCR, TCRdb re-called clones from the PCR reads. The sample lists over 15,000 clones; around 33% were seen once. The sequenced material came from tumor tissue. These receptors all stem from a male donor with papillary thyroid cancer or a benign thyroid nodule (not recorded which). Some clones in this sample may be carry-over from other donors' samples.

In this sample, this clone turned up many times. V and J are TRBV6-6 and TRBJ2-1; D is perhaps TRBD2 (6 bases). V was trimmed by 2 bases and J by 6 bases, leaving 11 bases between them. Germline V gene sequence: CDR1 MNHNY, CDR2 SVGAGI (reference sequence). This CDR3 spans 14 amino acids. CDR3 sequence (DNA): TGTGCCAGCAGTTACGTCGCTAGCGTCAATGAGCAGTTCTTC. Its protein is CASSYVASVNEQFF.

The chain is built from TRBV30 and TRBJ1-6; 7 bases are shared with TRBD1. V lost 5 bases, J lost 9 bases, and 4 bases stayed unmatched. The CDR3 covers 12 residues. Germline V gene sequence: CDR1 GTSNPN, CDR2 SVGIG (reference sequence). The CDR3 nucleotides read TGTGCCTGGGACAGGGAGGCTTCACCCCTCCACTTT. This sequence encodes CAWDREASPLHF.

The chain recombines TRBV28 with TRBJ1-1; unclear D gene. V lost 2 bases and J lost 10, with 14 bases in between. Germline values: CDR1 MDHEN, CDR2 SYDVKM. The CDR3 contains 13 residues. In nucleotides, the CDR3 is TGTGCCAGCAGTTTAGTGGACGGCAAGAGAGCTTTCTTT. It yields the protein CASSLVDGKRAFF.

This clone is categorized as medium-sized. The chain is built from TRBV20-1 and TRBJ2-2; D unresolved. Germline assignment: CDR1 DFQATT and CDR2 SNEGSKA (reference sequence). V lost 5 bases to trimming and J lost 4 bases, with 8 bases between them. The CDR3 has 12 residues. DNA for the CDR3: TGCAGTGCTCCGACGGGCACCGGGGAGCTGTTTTTT. Its translation is CSAPTGTGELFF.

This clone was found many times. The rearrangement uses TRBV6-2 or TRBV6-3 and TRBJ2-5; 9 nucleotides align to TRBD2. Germline V CDR1 and CDR2: MNHEY, SVGEGT. The trim removed 0 bases at V and 3 bases at J, leaving 2 bases unmatched. The CDR3 totals 15 residues. The CDR3 sequence is CASSYSPSGEETQYF. CDR3 bases: TGTGCCAGCAGTTACTCGCCTAGCGGGGAAGAGACCCAGTACTTC.

This clone has at least ten counts. A read error is possible here, since a much larger clone lies one base away. The sample carries other DNA sequences with the same CDR3. The rearrangement joins TRBV24-1 to TRBJ2-3, with D unclear. Germline CDR1 is KGHDR and CDR2 is SFDVKD. This CDR3 has 11 residues. This CDR3 reads CATSDKVTQYF. The CDR3 nucleotides are TGCGCCACCAGTGATAAGGTTACGCAGTATTTT.

This clone was seen ten or more times. This chain connects TRBV15 to TRBJ2-1, with D possibly matching TRBD2 (6 bases). CDR1 is LNHNV, CDR2 YYDKDF, per germline (reference sequence). V lost 0 bases, J lost 10 bases, and 16 bases lay in between. The CDR3 has 15 amino acids. The CDR3 loop is CATSRDWGLTREQFF. For the CDR3, the DNA is TGTGCCACCAGCAGAGATTGGGGACTCACCAGAGAGCAGTTCTTC.

The chain has TRBV6-2 or TRBV6-3 and TRBJ1-1; weak D call: TRBD1 (5 bases). The CDR3 runs 14 residues. Per germline, CDR1 MNHEY and CDR2 SVGEGT. Trimming took off 0 bases at V and 5 bases at J, with 10 bases between the two ends. CDR3 sequence reads: CASSYSTGGTEAFF. Here the CDR3 DNA reads TGTGCCAGCAGTTACTCGACTGGGGGGACTGAAGCTTTCTTT.

In this sample, this clone turned up a few times. This rearrangement joins TRBV6-1 to TRBJ2-1; D is unclear. The V end was cut by 4 bases, the J end by 5 bases, with 9 bases between. The germline V gene encodes CDR1 MNHNS and CDR2 SASEGT. The CDR3 totals 13 residues. The CDR3 sequence is CASSGVSNNEQFF. The CDR3 DNA reads as TGTGCCAGCAGTGGGGTCAGCAACAATGAGCAGTTCTTC.

This clone came up many times. This CDR3 reads CASSVGGEWTEAFF. For the CDR3, the DNA is TGTGCCAGCAGCGTAGGGGGTGAATGGACTGAAGCTTTCTTT. The V call is TRBV5-6, the J call TRBJ1-1, with D perhaps TRBD1 (6 bases). V was trimmed by 4 bases and J by 5 bases, leaving 15 bases between them. CDR3 length: 14 amino acids. Germline CDR1 and CDR2: SGHDT and YYEEEE.

This rearrangement joins TRBV4-1 to TRBJ2-2, with a tentative D call TRBD1 (6 bases). This CDR3 region has 16 residues. The V end lost 1 base, the J end lost 0 bases, and 9 bases lay between the germline ends. Germline-derived CDR1 and CDR2 are MGHRA and YSYEKL. Here the CDR3 reads CASSQGTASNTGELFF. The CDR3 bases are TGCGCCAGCAGCCAAGGGACAGCGTCGAACACCGGGGAGCTGTTTTTT.

This clone has just a few counts. The V call is TRBV2, the J call TRBJ2-7, with 8 bases that match TRBD1. CDR1 is SNHLY, CDR2 FYNNEI, per germline. After removal of 8 bases from V and 3 bases from J, the junction contained 9 bases not matched to a gene. CDR3 length: 14 residues. CDR3 in DNA: TGTGCCAGCGGCTCGAGGACAGGGAACTACGAGCAGTACTTC. This translates into CASGSRTGNYEQYF.

This clone is labeled medium-sized (0.01 to 0.1%). The chain carries TRBV12-3 or TRBV12-4 and TRBJ2-6; 8 bases agree with TRBD1. The CDR3 sequence is 18 residues long. Trimming at V came to 7 bases and at J to 0 bases, leaving 11 bases not matched to a gene. CDR3 residues: CASKDPGQVFSGANVLTF. CDR3 coding DNA: TGTGCCAGCAAGGATCCGGGACAGGTTTTCTCTGGGGCCAACGTCCTGACTTTC.

The chain is built from TRBV10-3 and TRBJ2-7, with no clear D. The CDR3 loop spans 14 amino acids. Trimming took 0 bases from V and 2 from J, leaving 8 bases between them. CDR1 and CDR2 (germline): ENHRY, SYGVKD. CDR3 DNA sequence: TGTGCCATCAGTGAGTCGACCAGGACCTACGAGCAGTACTTC. Translation gives CAISESTRTYEQYF.

This clone is termed medium-sized. V and J are TRBV11-3 and TRBJ2-2, with D uncertain. Looked up from germline, CDR1 is SGHNT and CDR2 is YENEEA. This CDR3 spans 13 amino acids. The germline V and J ends were trimmed by 1 base and 3 bases, with 3 bases remaining between them. The DNA of the CDR3 is TGTGCCAGCAGCTTAGGCCACACCGGGGAGCTGTTTTTT. Amino acids: CASSLGHTGELFF. Full variable domain (rest looked up from reference TRBV11-3 and TRBJ2-2): EAGVVQSPRYKIIEKKQPVAFWCNPISGHNTLYWYLQNLGQGPELLIRYENEEAVDDSQLPKDRFSAERLKGVDSTLKIQPAELGDSAVYLCASSLGHTGELFFGEGSRLTVL.